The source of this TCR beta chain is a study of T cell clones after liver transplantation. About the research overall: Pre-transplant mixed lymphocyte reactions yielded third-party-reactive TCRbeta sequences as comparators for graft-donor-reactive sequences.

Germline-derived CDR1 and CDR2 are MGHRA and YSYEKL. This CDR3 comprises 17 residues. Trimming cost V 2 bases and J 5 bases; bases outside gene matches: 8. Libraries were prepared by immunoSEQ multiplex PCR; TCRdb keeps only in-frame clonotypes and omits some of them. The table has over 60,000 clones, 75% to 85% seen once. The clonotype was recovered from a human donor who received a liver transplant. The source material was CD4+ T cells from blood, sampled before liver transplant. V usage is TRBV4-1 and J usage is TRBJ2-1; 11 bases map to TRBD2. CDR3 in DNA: TGCGCCAGCAGCCAATACGCTAGCGGGAGGCCCCACAATGAGCAGTTCTTC. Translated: CASSQYASGRPHNEQFF.